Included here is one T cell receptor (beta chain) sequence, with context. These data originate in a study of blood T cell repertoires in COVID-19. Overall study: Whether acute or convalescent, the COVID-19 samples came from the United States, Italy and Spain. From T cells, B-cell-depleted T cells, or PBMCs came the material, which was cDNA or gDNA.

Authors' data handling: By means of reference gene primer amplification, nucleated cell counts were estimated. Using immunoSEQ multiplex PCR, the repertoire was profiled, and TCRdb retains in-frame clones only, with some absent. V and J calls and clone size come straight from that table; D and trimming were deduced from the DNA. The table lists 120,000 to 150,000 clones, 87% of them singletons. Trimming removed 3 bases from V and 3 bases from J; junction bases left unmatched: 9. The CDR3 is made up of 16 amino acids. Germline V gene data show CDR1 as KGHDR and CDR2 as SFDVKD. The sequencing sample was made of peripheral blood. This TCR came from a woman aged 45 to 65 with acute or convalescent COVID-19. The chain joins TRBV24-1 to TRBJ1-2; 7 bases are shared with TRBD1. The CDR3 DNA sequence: TGTGCCACCAGTGATGCCGGGACAGCTAGCTACTATGGCTACACCTTC. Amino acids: CATSDAGTASYYGYTF.